The 25 T cell receptor beta chains in this list originate from one sample, sequenced in a study of T cells in Graves' hyperthyroidism and ophthalmopathy. Using RNA transcripts as the source, TCR beta CDR3 regions were amplified. The TCR CDR3 was amplified in a first-round RT-PCR using the HTBI primer set. MiXCR, run by TCRdb on the multiplex PCR reads, gives a single entry per CDR3 protein. The sample lists 450,000 to 700,000 distinct CDR3 sequences, roughly 50% occurring once. Sequences were obtained from peripheral blood or thyroid tissue (not recorded which). The receptors derive from a woman aged 18-29 years with Graves' hyperthyroidism.

This clonotype was observed many times. The genes are TRBV11-2 and TRBJ2-7; D gene unclear. Per germline, CDR1 SGHAT and CDR2 FQNNGV. Trimming removed 5 bases at V and 7 bases at J, with 12 bases between. This CDR3 has 12 amino acids. The CDR3 DNA reads as TGTGCCAGCAGCCCCCCGCGGCAGGAGCAGTACTTC. This sequence encodes CASSPPRQEQYF.

Written as DNA, the CDR3 is TGTGCCAGCAGCTTTTCGGCGTACAATGGCTACACCTTC. Its protein is CASSFSAYNGYTF. This chain joins TRBV7-6 and TRBJ1-2, with D unresolved. V lost 3 bases, J lost 6 bases, and 11 bases lay in between. Germline lookup yields CDR1 SGHVS and CDR2 FNYEAQ. CDR3 length: 13 residues.

This clonotype was seen many times. The chain employs TRBV11-3 and TRBJ2-2; either TRBD1 or TRBD2 may fit D (6 bases each). CDR1 is SGHNT, CDR2 YENEEA, per germline. The length of the CDR3 is 15 residues. V was trimmed by 4 bases and J by 3 bases, leaving 12 bases between them. The CDR3 bases are TGTGCCAGCAGCTCCCTCGGGGGCCACACCGGGGAGCTGTTTTTT. Translated: CASSSLGGHTGELFF.

This sequence joins TRBV10-3 and TRBJ2-2; D tentatively fits TRBD1 or TRBD2 (5 bases each). This CDR3 is built from 15 residues. Germline CDR1 and CDR2: ENHRY and SYGVKD. Trimming pared 2 bases from V and 0 bases from J, leaving 7 bases between. This chain's CDR3 is CAISELGANTGELFF. CDR3 DNA: TGTGCCATCAGTGAGCTGGGGGCGAACACCGGGGAGCTGTTTTTT.

Turning to this clonotype: A much larger clone differs by one base, so this may be a read error. This chain connects TRBV11-3 to TRBJ1-1; D is unclear. Trimming removed 4 bases at V and 1 base at J, with 16 bases between. Germline V lookup: CDR1 SGHNT, CDR2 YENEEA. The CDR3 totals 16 residues. The CDR3 DNA is TGTGCCAGCAGCTCCCCGGGGAATGGCACGAACACTGAAGCTTTCTTT. Amino acids: CASSSPGNGTNTEAFF.

The chain combines TRBV15 with TRBJ1-5; no clear D gene. CDR3 size: 14 residues. Trimming shortened V by 4 bases and J by 11 bases, and 18 bases separated the two germline ends. The germline CDR1 and CDR2 sequences are LNHNV and YYDKDF (reference sequence). Here the CDR3 reads CATSITSGIETQHF. The CDR3 DNA sequence: TGTGCCACCAGCATAACTAGCGGGATTGAGACCCAGCATTTT.

This sequence joins TRBV27 and TRBJ1-5; D ambiguous. The V end was cut by 8 bases, the J end by 6 bases, with 17 bases between. Germline V gives CDR1 MNHEY, CDR2 SMNVEV (reference sequence). The length of the CDR3 is 14 residues. The CDR3 DNA reads as TGTGCCAGCGGTTGGCGCGGGGAGGGTCAGCCCCAGCATTTT. As protein: CASGWRGEGQPQHF.

The chain couples TRBV5-1 to TRBJ2-1; TRBD1 agrees at 10 bases. Germline CDR1 reads SGHRS; CDR2 reads YFSETQ. The CDR3 has 15 amino acids. The V segment lost 1 base and the J segment 6 bases; nucleotides outside the gene matches: 4. The CDR3 DNA reads TGCGCCAGCAGCTTGTGGGACAGGGGACCCAATGAGCAGTTCTTC. Translated: CASSLWDRGPNEQFF.

This clonotype was detected ten times or more. The V and J genes are TRBV27 and TRBJ2-5, with TRBD1 matching 8 bases. Trimming removed 4 bases from V and 4 bases from J; junction bases left unmatched: 5. Germline V gene lookup returns CDR1 MNHEY and CDR2 SMNVEV (reference sequence). The length of the CDR3 is 14 residues. In DNA form, the CDR3 reads TGTGCCAGCAGTTCCCACGACAGGGGAGAGACCCAGTACTTC. Protein: CASSSHDRGETQYF.

This clonotype showed up just a few times. The gene calls are TRBV12-3 or TRBV12-4 and TRBJ2-3; D is perhaps TRBD1 (6 bases). V was pared by 5 bases and J by 2 bases, with 14 bases between. CDR3 length: 15 amino acids. The CDR3 loop is CASSDGTSDTDTQYF. In DNA, the CDR3 is TGTGCCAGCAGTGACGGGACATCCGACACAGATACGCAGTATTTT.

Comment on this clonotype: It may be a read error: a sequence one base away is much more abundant. The chain uses TRBV5-1 and TRBJ2-1, with TRBD1 matching 8 bases. Unmatched junction bases numbered 10, after V lost 4 bases and J lost 10 bases. There are 14 residues in the CDR3. Germline V gene lookup returns CDR1 SGHRS and CDR2 YFSETQ. The CDR3 loop is CASSRQGTNHEQFF. In nucleotides, the CDR3 is TGCGCCAGCAGCCGACAGGGGACCAACCACGAGCAGTTCTTC. Together with reference TRBV5-1 and TRBJ2-1, the CDR3 gives the full variable domain: KAGVTQTPRYLIKTRGQQVTLSCSPISGHRSVSWYQQTPGQGLQFLFEYFSETQRNKGNFPGRFSGRQFSNSRSEMNVSTLELGDSALYLCASSRQGTNHEQFFGPGTRLTVL.

This chain connects TRBV24-1 to TRBJ2-5, with TRBD1 identical over 9 bases. From germline, CDR1 is KGHDR and CDR2 SFDVKD. The CDR3 spans 16 residues. With 5 bases clipped from V and 4 bases from J, the junction kept 10 bases outside the gene matches. The CDR3 nucleotides are TGTGCCACCAGTGCTAGGCGGGACAGGGTAGGAGAGACCCAGTACTTC. It specifies CATSARRDRVGETQYF.

At least ten counts were recorded for this clonotype. V is TRBV5-1 and J is TRBJ1-1; D is unresolved. Trimming removed 0 bases from V and 0 bases from J, with 6 bases in between. This CDR3 is 14 amino acids long. Germline lookup yields CDR1 SGHRS and CDR2 YFSETQ. This CDR3 reads CASSLGTLNTEAFF. CDR3 sequence (DNA): TGCGCCAGCAGCTTGGGTACATTGAACACTGAAGCTTTCTTT.

A remark on this clonotype: A much larger clone lies one base from this, so it may be a read error. The chain uses TRBV7-9 and TRBJ2-2; possibly TRBD2 for D (5 bases). CDR1 is SEHNR, CDR2 FQNEAQ, per germline (reference sequence). The CDR3 contains 13 residues. The CDR3 region is CASSVDSLGVLFF. DNA of the CDR3: TGTGCCAGCAGCGTAGACTCTCTCGGGGTGCTGTTTTTT.

This clonotype was recorded once. Here the CDR3 omits its conserved ending phenylalanine or tryptophan, so a read error is the likely source. The chain uses TRBV12-3 or TRBV12-4 and TRBJ2-5; 8 nucleotides agree with TRBD2. The V gene end was trimmed by 8 bases and the J gene end by 7 bases; junction bases not matched to a gene: 9. This CDR3 region has 13 residues. For the CDR3, the DNA is TGTGCCAGCTCGGATGCCAGCGGGGGGACCCAGTACTTA. Its translation: CASSDASGGTQYL.

The J gene is TRBJ1-5, the V gene TRBV15, with 7 nucleotides matching TRBD1. V lost 0 bases, J lost 7 bases, and 18 bases stayed unmatched. Germline V gives CDR1 LNHNV, CDR2 YYDKDF (reference sequence). This CDR3 has 19 amino acids. The CDR3 is CATSRDIEVAGGSWQPQHF. The CDR3 DNA is TGTGCCACCAGCAGAGATATTGAAGTGGCAGGGGGATCTTGGCAGCCCCAGCATTTT.

In this sample, this clonotype turned up once. CDR3 DNA: TGTGCCAGCCACCCCCTTAGCGGGAGGGCCTCTGATACGCAGTATTTT. It codes for CASHPLSGRASDTQYF. V and J are TRBV6-6 and TRBJ2-3, with 11 bases matching TRBD2. With 8 bases clipped from V and 6 bases from J, the junction kept 13 bases outside the gene matches. The CDR3 is 16 amino acids. Germline loops: CDR1 MNHNY, CDR2 SVGAGI (reference sequence).

This clonotype was counted ten times or more. This chain links TRBV15 with TRBJ2-3, with unresolved D. CDR1 is LNHNV, CDR2 YYDKDF, per germline (reference sequence). CDR3 size: 14 residues. V lost 0 bases and J lost 11, with 15 bases in between. In DNA, the CDR3 is TGTGCCACCAGCAGAGATCACACCACCCCGGGGCAGTATTTT. This translates into CATSRDHTTPGQYF.

This chain joins TRBV20-1 and TRBJ2-7; D is unclear. The CDR3 extends over 13 amino acids. V lost 0 bases to trimming and J lost 1 base, with 7 bases between them. CDR1 and CDR2 from the germline V gene are DFQATT and SNEGSKA (reference sequence). CDR3 sequence: CSARDDRSYEQYF. The CDR3 nucleotides are TGCAGTGCTAGAGATGACCGGTCCTACGAGCAGTACTTC.

This chain connects TRBV4-2 to TRBJ2-5; D possibly uses TRBD1 or TRBD2 (5 bases each). The DNA end lines up better with TRBJ2-1; the J call may be wrong. The CDR3 runs to 14 residues. The germline gives CDR1 LGHNA, CDR2 YNFKEQ. The CDR3 bases are TGTGCCAGCAGCCACTTAGGGACCCGTAATGAGCAGTTCTTC. Amino acid sequence: CASSHLGTRNEQFF.

The chain joins TRBV7-9 to TRBJ2-5, with a weak D call TRBD2 (5 bases). V was pared by 2 bases and J by 5 bases, with 12 bases between. The V gene's germline CDR1 is SEHNR and CDR2 FQNEAQ (reference sequence). The CDR3 runs 14 residues. In nucleotides, the CDR3 is TGTGCCAGCAGCTTAATGGGGAGCCAGGAGACCCAGTACTTC. Translated: CASSLMGSQETQYF.

This clonotype has ten or more counts. The V gene is TRBV12-3 or TRBV12-4, the J gene TRBJ1-4; D ambiguous. CDR3 size: 16 residues. Trimming shortened V by 0 bases and J by 6 bases, and 14 bases separated the two germline ends. CDR3 in amino acids: CASSLAGREYDEKLFF. As DNA, the CDR3 is TGTGCCAGCAGTTTAGCGGGAAGGGAATATGATGAAAAACTGTTTTTT.

This clonotype has a count of ten or more. CDR3: CATSDTRGMSSGELFF. CDR3 DNA sequence: TGTGCCACCAGTGATACTCGAGGGATGAGTTCCGGGGAGCTGTTTTTT. The chain joins TRBV24-1 to TRBJ2-2; TRBD2 might be the D (5 bases). The CDR3 contains 16 residues. V lost 3 bases to trimming and J lost 6 bases, with 16 bases between them. CDR1 KGHDR and CDR2 SFDVKD come from the germline V gene.

The sample holds a few counts of this clonotype. This chain joins TRBV6-5 and TRBJ1-1; TRBD1 agrees at 8 bases. Germline CDR1 is MNHEY and CDR2 is SVGAGI. The CDR3 loop spans 14 amino acids. V lost 1 base to trimming and J lost 4 bases; unmatched junction nucleotides: 2. CDR3 amino acids: CASSYYTGGTEAFF. The CDR3 DNA follows: TGTGCCAGCAGTTACTACACAGGGGGCACTGAAGCTTTCTTT.

Details on this clonotype: This may come from a read error, since a much larger clone is one base off. The chain couples TRBV5-1 to TRBJ1-1; D is perhaps TRBD1 (5 bases). The length of the CDR3 is 16 residues. CDR1 is SGHRS, CDR2 YFSETQ, per germline. DNA of the CDR3: TGCGCCAACAGCCTCTCCCCAGGGTTTATGAACACTGAAGCTTTCTTT. This sequence encodes CANSLSPGFMNTEAFF.